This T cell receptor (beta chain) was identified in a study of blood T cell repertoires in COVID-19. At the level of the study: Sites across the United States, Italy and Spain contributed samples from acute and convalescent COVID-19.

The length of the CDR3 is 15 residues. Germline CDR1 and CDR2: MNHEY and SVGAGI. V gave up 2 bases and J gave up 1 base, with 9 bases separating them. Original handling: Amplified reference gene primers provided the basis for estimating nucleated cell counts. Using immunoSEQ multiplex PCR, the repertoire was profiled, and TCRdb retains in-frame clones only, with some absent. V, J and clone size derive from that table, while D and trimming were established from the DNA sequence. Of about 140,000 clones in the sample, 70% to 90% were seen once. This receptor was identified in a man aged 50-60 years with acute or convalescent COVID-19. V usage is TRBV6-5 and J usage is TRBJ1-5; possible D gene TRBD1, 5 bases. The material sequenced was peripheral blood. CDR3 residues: CASSYADTSNQPQHF. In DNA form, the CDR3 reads TGTGCCAGCAGTTACGCGGACACAAGCAATCAGCCCCAGCATTTT.